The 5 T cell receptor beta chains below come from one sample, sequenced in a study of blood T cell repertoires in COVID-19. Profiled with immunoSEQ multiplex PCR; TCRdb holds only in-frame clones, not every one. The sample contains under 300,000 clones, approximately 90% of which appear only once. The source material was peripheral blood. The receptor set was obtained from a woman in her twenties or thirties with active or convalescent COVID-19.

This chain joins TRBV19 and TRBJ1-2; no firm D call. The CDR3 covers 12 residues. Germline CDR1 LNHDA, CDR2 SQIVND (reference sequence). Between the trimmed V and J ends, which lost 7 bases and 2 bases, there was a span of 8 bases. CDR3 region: CASTRQNYGYTF. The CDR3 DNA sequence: TGTGCCAGTACTCGCCAGAACTATGGCTACACCTTC.

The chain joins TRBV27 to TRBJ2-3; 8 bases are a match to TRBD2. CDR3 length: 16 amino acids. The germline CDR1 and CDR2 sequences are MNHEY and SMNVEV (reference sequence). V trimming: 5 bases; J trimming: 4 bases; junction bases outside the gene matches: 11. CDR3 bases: TGTGCCAGCAGTACAATGACTAGCGTACGCCCAGATACGCAGTATTTT. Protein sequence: CASSTMTSVRPDTQYF.

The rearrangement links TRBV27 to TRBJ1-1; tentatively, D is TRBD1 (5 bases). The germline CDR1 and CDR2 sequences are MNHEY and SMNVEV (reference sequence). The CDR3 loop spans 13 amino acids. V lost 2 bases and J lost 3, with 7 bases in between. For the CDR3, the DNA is TGTGCCAGCAGTTTAAACAGGTACACTGAAGCTTTCTTT. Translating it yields CASSLNRYTEAFF.

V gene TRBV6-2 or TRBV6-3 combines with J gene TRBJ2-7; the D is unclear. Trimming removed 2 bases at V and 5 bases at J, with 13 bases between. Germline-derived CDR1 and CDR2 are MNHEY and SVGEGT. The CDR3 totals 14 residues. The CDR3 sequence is CASSYSQVVDEQYF. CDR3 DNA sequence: TGTGCCAGCAGTTACAGCCAGGTCGTCGACGAGCAGTACTTC.

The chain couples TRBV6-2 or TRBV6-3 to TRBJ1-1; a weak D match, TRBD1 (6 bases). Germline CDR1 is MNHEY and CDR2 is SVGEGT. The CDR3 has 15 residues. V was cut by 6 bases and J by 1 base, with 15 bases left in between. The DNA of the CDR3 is TGTGCCAGCAGCCGATGGCCGGGACAGAACACTGAAGCTTTCTTT. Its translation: CASSRWPGQNTEAFF.